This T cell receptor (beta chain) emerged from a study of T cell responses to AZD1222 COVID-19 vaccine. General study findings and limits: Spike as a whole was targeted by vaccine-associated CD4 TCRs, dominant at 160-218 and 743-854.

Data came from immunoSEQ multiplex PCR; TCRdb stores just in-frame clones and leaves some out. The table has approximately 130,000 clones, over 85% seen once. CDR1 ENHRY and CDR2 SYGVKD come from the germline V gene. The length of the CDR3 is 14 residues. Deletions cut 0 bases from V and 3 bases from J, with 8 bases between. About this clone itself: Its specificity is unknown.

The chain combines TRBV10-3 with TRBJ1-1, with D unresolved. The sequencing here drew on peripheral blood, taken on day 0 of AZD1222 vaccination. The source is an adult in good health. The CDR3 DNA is TGTGCCATCAGTGAGTCGAAGGATCACACTGAAGCTTTCTTT. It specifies CAISESKDHTEAFF.